These T cell receptor beta chains were read from a single sample in a study of blood T cell repertoires in COVID-19. Assay used: immunoSEQ multiplex PCR; TCRdb lists only in-frame clones, some missing. The sample has about 150,000 clones; approximately 80% are singletons. Source material: peripheral blood. The receptors stem from a woman over 75 with acute or convalescent COVID-19. Each CDR3 is given with its conserved first and last residue. D genes are given only for firm matches.

cdr3_length | j_call | d_call | v_call | cdr3_aa
12 | TRBJ1-2 | NA | TRBV15 | CATRSIRYGYTF
20 | TRBJ2-6 | TRBD1 | TRBV6-6 | CASSPKSPGQHNSGANVLTF
15 | TRBJ2-5 | NA | TRBV7-3 | CASSLMQGPTETQYF
18 | TRBJ2-7 | TRBD2 | TRBV15 | CATSTGAGGAWGLPEQYF
19 | TRBJ1-4 | TRBD1 | TRBV18 | CASSPTGTGGASTNEKLFF
14 | TRBJ1-4 | NA | TRBV2 | CASMGGGFDEKLFF
15 | TRBJ1-1 | TRBD1 | TRBV27 | CASSFWGQVNTEAFF
16 | TRBJ2-7 | TRBD2 | TRBV6-5 | CASSYSTGGAKDEQYF
14 | TRBJ1-5 | NA | TRBV19 | CASSIGHINQPQHF
14 | TRBJ1-1 | TRBD1 | TRBV3-1/TRBV3-2 | CASSQKTGGMGAFF
14 | TRBJ1-1 | NA | TRBV6-2/TRBV6-3 | CASSSSWGDTEAFF
11 | TRBJ2-5 | NA | TRBV29-1 | CSGAPKETQYF
14 | TRBJ1-4 | TRBD1 | TRBV7-9 | CASSSPDRGQKLFF
11 | TRBJ2-7 | TRBD2 | TRBV20-1 | CSASNGGLAVF
17 | TRBJ1-5 | NA | TRBV21-1 | CASSKFRGDPRNQPQHF
13 | TRBJ2-7 | NA | TRBV7-2 | CASSSQGSYEQYF
13 | TRBJ1-2 | TRBD1 | TRBV27 | CASSLRQGWGYTF
15 | TRBJ2-7 | TRBD2 | TRBV19 | CASRTTSSSPYEQYF
12 | TRBJ2-7 | NA | TRBV3-1/TRBV3-2 | CASSQTGWGQYF
13 | TRBJ1-2 | NA | TRBV3-1/TRBV3-2 | CASSQGTLTGYTF